This record looks at one T cell receptor (beta chain) sequence and its context. Its specificity is unknown. Genomic DNA (from each subset) was split evenly across several immunoSEQ plates. The repertoire was sequenced with immunoSEQ multiplex PCR; TCRdb's copy has only in-frame clones and lacks some. The table has roughly 2,000,000 clones, about 94% seen once. V shed 5 bases and J 8 bases; nucleotides not matched to a gene: 4. This CDR3 has 14 residues. Germline V gene lookup returns CDR1 PRHDT and CDR2 FYEKMQ (reference sequence). This entry belongs to a study of shared clonotypes between healthy human individuals. Naive CD8 isolation took CD45RO-negative cells positively selected for CCR7 and excluded terminally differentiated effector memory CD45RA+ cells. Study findings and constraints: In contrast to clonotypes shared by all four donors, non-shared clonotypes had lower generation probabilities.

The source material was naive CD8+ T cells sorted from blood. The TCR sequence derives from a man between 18 and 35 years old in good health. The rearrangement links TRBV13 to TRBJ2-1; 12 bases agree with TRBD1. The CDR3 sequence is CASSPGTGGHEQFF. CDR3 nucleotides: TGTGCCAGCAGCCCGGGGACAGGGGGCCATGAGCAGTTCTTC.